The following is a T cell receptor (beta chain) sequence with its context. The antigen is not known. The record originates from a study of T cell responses to AZD1222 COVID-19 vaccine. V lost 8 bases, J lost 4 bases, and 18 bases lay in between. Germline V lookup: CDR1 SGHAT, CDR2 FQNNGV. The CDR3 sequence is 15 residues long. Libraries were prepared by immunoSEQ multiplex PCR; TCRdb keeps only in-frame clonotypes and omits some of them. Of 130,000 or so clones listed, around 93% are singletons. Findings of the study overall: Repertoires were collected only later (after the peak T cell response had occurred).

This receptor was taken from an adult in good health. Sequences were derived from peripheral blood, sampled on day 0 of AZD1222 vaccination. V is TRBV11-2 and J is TRBJ1-5; D remains ambiguous. The CDR3 spells CASGLRRQRNQPQHF. In DNA form, the CDR3 reads TGTGCCAGCGGTCTTAGGAGGCAGAGGAATCAGCCCCAGCATTTT.